Detailed here is one TCR beta chain. Its specificity is not known. This sample is part of a study of T cell responses to AZD1222 COVID-19 vaccine. Overall study: Pooled samples include second doses given at about 4 or 12 weeks. Regarding the study as a whole: Distributed over spike, vaccine-associated CD4 TCRs predominated at 160-218 and 743-854. Nearly half of the spike-specific TCRs reportedly recognize variant regions that carry no mutations. Two AZD1222 doses significantly raised spike-specific TCR breadth and depth over controls.

Produced via immunoSEQ multiplex PCR; TCRdb's table is partial and in-frame only. In the table there are about 99,000 clones, more than 75% of which are singletons. Germline CDR1 is KGHSH and CDR2 is LQKENI. The CDR3 spans 13 residues. Between the trimmed V and J ends, which lost 3 bases and 3 bases, there was a span of 8 bases. The chain links TRBV18 to TRBJ2-5; D is undetermined. This receptor was taken from an adult in good health. The sample was peripheral blood, taken on day 0 of AZD1222 vaccination. CDR3 region: CASSPGTKETQYF. The CDR3 DNA reads TGTGCCAGCTCACCCGGAACTAAAGAGACCCAGTACTTC.